A single sample is the source of the 7 T cell receptor beta chains below, sequenced in a study of CD8 T cells in Susac syndrome. An amount of RNA that ranged from roughly 0.45 to 1 ug was reverse transcribed with random hexamers. One entry per CDR3 protein, called by TCRdb with MiXCR from the immunoSEQ multiplex PCR reads. The sample shows about 200,000 distinct CDR3 sequences, 95% of them seen only once. Source material: CD4+ T cells from PBMCs. These receptors originate from a human donor with multiple sclerosis.

The chain recombines TRBV30 with TRBJ1-4; tentatively, D is TRBD1 (5 bases). CDR3 size: 12 residues. V was cut by 6 bases and J by 14 bases, with 19 bases left in between. Per the germline V gene, CDR1 is GTSNPN and CDR2 is SVGIG (reference sequence). CDR3 in DNA: TGTGCCTGTGCTAATCCGGGACCTCTCCTGTTTTTT. This encodes CACANPGPLLFF.

This clonotype was observed once. The V call is TRBV18, the J call TRBJ2-4; D is perhaps TRBD2 (6 bases). This CDR3 contains 13 residues. The germline V gene encodes CDR1 KGHSH and CDR2 LQKENI. Trimming removed 5 bases from V and 7 bases from J, with 12 bases in between. CDR3: CASSDLEGNIQYF. The CDR3 DNA follows: TGTGCCAGCTCAGACCTGGAGGGGAACATTCAGTACTTC.

This clonotype was seen just once. This chain connects TRBV6-6 to TRBJ2-1; D is undetermined. The germline V and J ends were trimmed by 0 bases and 7 bases, with 16 bases remaining between them. Germline V lookup: CDR1 MNHNY, CDR2 SVGAGI (reference sequence). The CDR3 covers 16 residues. The CDR3 region has the DNA TGTGCCAGCAGTTACTCGAACGGGCCCCTTAGGAATGAGCAGTTCTTC. It specifies CASSYSNGPLRNEQFF.

The chain has TRBV29-1 and TRBJ1-1, with D uncertain. CDR1 is SQVTM, CDR2 ANQGSEA, per germline. The V end was cut by 3 bases, the J end by 0 bases, with 11 bases between. This CDR3 is 14 amino acids long. CDR3: CSVDRDVMNTEAFF. For the CDR3, the DNA is TGCAGCGTTGACCGAGATGTGATGAACACTGAAGCTTTCTTT.

The chain joins TRBV29-1 to TRBJ1-4; maybe TRBD1 (6 bases). This CDR3 has 13 amino acids. CDR1 and CDR2 (germline): SQVTM, ANQGSEA. Deletions cut 7 bases from V and 8 bases from J, with 17 bases between. This CDR3 is CSAGGPEREKLFF. The CDR3 coding sequence is TGCAGCGCTGGGGGGCCCGAACGGGAAAAACTGTTTTTT.

This sequence joins TRBV20-1 and TRBJ2-3; the D gene is possibly TRBD2 (6 bases). The CDR3 consists of 13 residues. V was shortened by 3 bases and J by 5 bases, with 12 bases between the two germline ends. Germline CDR1 DFQATT, CDR2 SNEGSKA (reference sequence). The CDR3 DNA follows: TGCAGTGCTAGTGAACCGGGACTAGATACGCAGTATTTT. This translates into CSASEPGLDTQYF.

This chain connects TRBV3-1 to TRBJ1-2; a weak D match, TRBD1 (5 bases). Germline loops: CDR1 LGHDT, CDR2 YNNKEL (reference sequence). The V end lost 3 bases, the J end lost 1 base, and 12 bases lay between the germline ends. The CDR3 spans 15 residues. The CDR3 reads CASSQGVGHNYGYTF. The CDR3 coding sequence is TGTGCCAGCAGCCAGGGGGTGGGGCATAACTATGGCTACACCTTC.